These 9 T cell receptor beta chains were all obtained from the same sample, sequenced in a study of molecular identifiers for immune sequencing clone quantification. TCRdb called the PCR reads again in MiXCR, with one record for every CDR3 protein. The data contain about 320,000 distinct CDR3 sequences, roughly 24% of them seen just once; the ten biggest clones take up 0.65% to 0.75%. Sequencing was carried out using naive CD8+ T cells from blood, with Jurkat cell RNA spiked in. The subset denotes: FACS-sorted CD8+CD4-CCR7+CD45RA+ naive T cells. The receptor source for this set is a human donor in good health. Some libraries in this study had Jurkat cell RNA spiked in.

Concerning this clonotype itself: This may be a read error: a much more frequent sequence differs by one nucleotide. The J gene is TRBJ2-3, the V gene TRBV6-1; 7 nucleotides line up with TRBD1. The CDR3 extends over 17 amino acids. From germline, CDR1 is MNHNS and CDR2 SASEGT. The CDR3 sequence: CASSKAAGGQDTDTQYF. As DNA, the CDR3 is TGTGCCAGCAGTAAAGCCGCAGGGGGTCAGGACACAGATACGCAGTATTTT.

This clonotype was recorded at least ten times. The chain combines TRBV20-1 with TRBJ1-1; D call uncertain. CDR3 size: 14 residues. Trimming cost V 0 bases and J 2 bases, with 10 bases left between them. In germline, CDR1 is DFQATT, CDR2 SNEGSKA (reference sequence). CDR3 nucleotides: TGCAGTGCTAGAGATACTTGGGCCAACACTGAAGCTTTCTTT. This codes for CSARDTWANTEAFF.

This clonotype appeared many times. The CDR3 spells CASSLVSQGGSYNEQFF. CDR3 bases: TGTGCCAGCAGCTTAGTCTCACAGGGGGGATCCTACAATGAGCAGTTCTTC. V gene TRBV7-2 combines with J gene TRBJ2-1; 8 bases line up with TRBD1. The junction had 6 bases not matched to a gene; V was cut back by 1 base and J by 1 base. This CDR3 has 17 amino acids. The germline V gene has CDR1 SGHTA and CDR2 FQGNSA.

Comment on this clonotype: This could be a read error, since a much larger clone is one nucleotide away. The rearrangement links TRBV9 to TRBJ2-7; TRBD2 might be the D (5 bases). The germline V gene encodes CDR1 SGDLS and CDR2 YYNGEE. This CDR3 spans 14 amino acids. The CDR3 protein is CAGSGGPSLYEQYF. The DNA for the CDR3 is TGTGCCGGCAGCGGCGGTCCAAGCCTCTACGAGCAGTACTTC.

Only a few counts were recorded for this clonotype. The chain combines TRBV4-3 with TRBJ2-5, with unresolved D. Per germline, CDR1 LGHNA and CDR2 YSLEER. The CDR3 consists of 16 residues. V lost 0 bases to trimming and J lost 5 bases, with 16 bases between them. The CDR3 DNA follows: TGCGCCAGCAGCCAAGATAGCTCCGCCGCCCTGGAGACCCAGTACTTC. Protein sequence: CASSQDSSAALETQYF.

About this clonotype itself: A much more abundant neighbour one base away suggests this may be a read error. This likely comes from a read error, as the CDR3 has no conserved phenylalanine or tryptophan at its end. V gene TRBV7-9 combines with J gene TRBJ2-7; the D gene is possibly TRBD1 (5 bases). The germline gives CDR1 SEHNR, CDR2 FQNEAQ (reference sequence). This CDR3 has 13 amino acids. Trimming left V 1 base short and J 5 bases short, with 9 bases between. The CDR3 coding sequence is TGTGCCAGCAGCTTAGGGGGCTGGAACGAGCAGTACCTC. Protein product: CASSLGGWNEQYL.

This clonotype occurred many times. This chain links TRBV20-1 with TRBJ1-1; tentatively, D is TRBD1 (5 bases). V was cut by 1 base and J by 3 bases, with 6 bases left in between. Germline CDR1 and CDR2: DFQATT and SNEGSKA (reference sequence). The CDR3 has 12 residues. The chain's CDR3 is CSARGGDTEAFF. CDR3 coding DNA: TGCAGTGCTAGAGGGGGGGACACTGAAGCTTTCTTT.

J is TRBJ2-1 and V is TRBV3-1; D unclear. Trimming left V 1 base short and J 0 bases short, with 13 bases between. The CDR3 totals 17 residues. Germline CDR1 LGHDT, CDR2 YNNKEL (reference sequence). The DNA of the CDR3 is TGTGCCAGCAGCCAAGGTCAGTCACAGACCTCCTACAATGAGCAGTTCTTC. Protein: CASSQGQSQTSYNEQFF.

This clonotype has a handful of counts. The V call is TRBV29-1, the J call TRBJ2-3, with D hard to call. V gave up 2 bases and J gave up 0 bases, with 9 bases separating them. The germline V gene has CDR1 SQVTM and CDR2 ANQGSEA. The CDR3 has 14 residues. CDR3 in amino acids: CSVEPPRSTDTQYF. CDR3 coding DNA: TGCAGCGTTGAACCCCCCCGTAGCACAGATACGCAGTATTTT.